This T cell receptor beta chain was profiled in a study of T cell responses to AZD1222 COVID-19 vaccine. Findings and limits, study-wide: After the peak T cell response, and only then, were repertoires sampled.

About this clone itself: Its antigen is unknown.

Clones were read by immunoSEQ multiplex PCR, and TCRdb kept only the in-frame ones, dropping some. This sample carries over 110,000 clones, 85% to 95% of them seen once, and the ten largest clones take 12%. The source is an adult who had recovered from COVID-19. This sample comprised peripheral blood, obtained after recovery from COVID-19.

The CDR3 sequence: CASTQRGLSYEQYF. In DNA form, the CDR3 reads TGTGCCAGCACCCAAAGGGGTCTTTCCTACGAGCAGTACTTC. The rearrangement joins TRBV28 to TRBJ2-7, with TRBD1 as a possible D gene (5 bases). The V end was cut by 7 bases, the J end by 1 base, with 14 bases between. Germline V CDR1 and CDR2: MDHEN, SYDVKM. The CDR3 has 14 amino acids.